This paragraph reports one T cell receptor (beta chain). After removal of 4 bases from V and 3 bases from J, the junction contained 12 bases not matched to a gene. The V gene's germline CDR1 is LGHNA and CDR2 YNFKEQ. The CDR3 is 18 amino acids. The sample is drawn from a study of blood T cell repertoires in COVID-19. Sequenced by immunoSEQ multiplex PCR; TCRdb stores in-frame clones only, minus some. The repertoire holds 200,000 to 250,000 clones, with nearly 85% as singletons. V gene TRBV4-2 combines with J gene TRBJ1-1; 12 bases match TRBD1. The sequenced sample was peripheral blood. The receptor was isolated from a woman aged 30 to 39 with COVID-19, enrolled during active disease. CDR3 coding DNA: TGTGCCAGCAGCCCCCTGGGACAGGGGGCTCCGGGAGACACTGAAGCTTTCTTT. It yields the protein CASSPLGQGAPGDTEAFF.